What follows is one T cell receptor (beta chain) and its context. Its binding antigen is unknown. Base qualities are missing; no much larger clone stands one base away. The data were obtained in a study of CD8+ T cells in alopecia areata (dated by TCRdb to between 2017 and 2018). About the full investigation: The treated patients took part in an open-label pilot trial in which moderate-to-severe alopecia areata was treated with oral tofacitinib at 5 to 10 mg twice daily. Tofacitinib was given for 6 to 18 months, followed by 6 months of follow-up off drug to assess delayed response and recurrence. Disease severity in treated patients was measured with the SALT score, which quantifies the percentage of affected scalp surface area. To study T cell clonal expansion in alopecia areata, the researchers applied high-throughput TCRbeta sequencing to both the C3H/HeJ mouse model and human patients. Scalp tissue and sorted CD4+ and CD8+ peripheral blood T cells from patchy and totalis/universalis alopecia areata patients and from healthy controls were covered by human TCRbeta sequencing. Biopsies were taken from tofacitinib-treated patients at baseline and again at 4 and 24 weeks into treatment, and several of those patients also had a later scalp biopsy. Scalp clonality was compared among normal scalp (n=4), patchy alopecia areata scalp (n=8), and alopecia totalis/universalis scalp (n=8). RNA was extracted with the PAXgene miRNA kit for fixed scalp, the miRNeasy kit for PBMCs, and the RNeasy kit for mouse skin. Amplification of TCRbeta CDR3 regions was done by immunoSEQ multiplex PCR using 35 Vbeta forward primers and 13 Jbeta reverse primers. The investigation overall reported the following: Scalp TCR repertoire analysis is complicated because resident alphabeta T cells in normal human skin are also sequenced, whereas mouse skin is dominated by gammadelta T cells. Shared TCR sequences between patients were less evident than in mice, which may be partly attributable to HLA diversity in the patient population. Because the treated cohort was small and had only one nonresponder, larger studies are needed to examine links between baseline CD8+ expansion and response. Tofacitinib significantly decreased scalp clonality and the number of expanded CD8+ clones among the top 100 scalp clones. Many expanded lesional clones were found to persist in scalp and blood during tofacitinib treatment, and relapse after treatment cessation may be partly explained by this persistence. Lesional scalp, especially in alopecia totalis/universalis, showed higher clonality and more expanded CD8+ clones than normal scalp, suggesting antigenic drive.

Receptor amplification or capture employed the immunoSEQ multiplex PCR assay. RNA was extracted from all samples and reverse transcribed into cDNA as template for TCR sequencing. First-strand cDNA was synthesized with SuperScript III using a 2:1 mix of oligo-dT and random hexamers. Amplification bias was assessed with a synthetic immune receptor repertoire, and residual bias was removed computationally. Processing in the source paper ran as follows. Raw reads were preprocessed to remove errors, and CDR3 was defined by IMGT conventions from the conserved cysteine to phenylalanine. Clonality was computed by normalizing Shannon entropy by log2 of the number of productive unique TCRs and subtracting the result from 1. Whether scalp clones were CD4 or CD8 was inferred by matching scalp TCRbeta sequences against CD4 and CD8 repertoires sorted from blood. The table was pulled from immuneACCESS by TCRdb, which kept in-frame rearrangements only. Such tables lose some clones; where checked, under half of the loss comes from unresolved V genes, and the rest has no known cause. The V and J calls and clone size are taken from that table; D and trimming were inferred from the DNA. This sample gives 100,000 or so clones in total; almost 60% of them show up just once. About 15% of the sample is taken by the ten largest.

This specimen's treatment or condition label, interpreted: oral pan-JAK inhibitor, 5-10 mg twice daily. Lesional scalp punch biopsies and peripheral blood were obtained from alopecia areata patients. PBMCs were isolated by density centrifugation and stained for CD3, CD4 and CD8, after which CD4+ and CD8+ T cells were sorted on a FACSAria. Including the terminal cysteine and phenylalanine, the CDR3 comprises 15 residues. Only the CDR3 region is kept as DNA, spanning 45 bases read in frame from base 1. Via the germline V gene, CDR1 is SGHTA and CDR2 FQGNSA. Trimming removed 4 bases from V and 2 bases from J, leaving 14 bases between the germline ends.

The rearrangement joined TRBV7-2 to TRBJ2-5, with a tentative D gene TRBD2 over 6 matching bases. This TCR was recovered from a human donor with alopecia areata. This sample comprised CD8+ T cells sorted from blood, obtained at approximately week 60, from a patient treated with tofacitinib. Read as DNA, the sequence is TGTGCCAGCAGCTCGGGCTGGGGACTTCAAGAGACCCAGTACTTC. This codes for CASSSGWGLQETQYF. Full variable domain (CDR3 extended with the reference TRBV7-2 and TRBJ2-5 proteins): GAGVSQSPSNKVTEKGKDVELRCDPISGHTALYWYRQSLGQGLEFLIYFQGNSAPDKSGLPSDRFSAERTGGSVSTLTIQRTQQEDSAVYLCASSSGWGLQETQYFGPGTRLLVL.